The rows below give T cell receptor beta chains drawn from one sample of a study of blood T cell repertoires in COVID-19. Assay: immunoSEQ multiplex PCR; the TCRdb copy retains only in-frame clones and omits some. The sample records roughly 300,000 clones, approximately 90% being singletons. Input material: peripheral blood. The receptors here all came from a woman in her twenties or thirties with COVID-19, enrolled during active disease. Both conserved end residues are part of each CDR3. A D gene is named only where the DNA matches it firmly. Clone size is stated in some rows and not others, as once, few, many or a class when expanded.

D gene	clone size	J gene	V gene	CDR3 protein	CDR3 DNA
TRBD1	once	TRBJ1-2	TRBV11-2	CASSSGGSHGYTF	TGTGCCAGCAGTTCAGGGGGGAGTCATGGCTACACCTTC
TRBD1	-	TRBJ2-7	TRBV6-1	CASSEGVTGLWEQYF	TGTGCCAGCAGTGAAGGTGTGACAGGGCTTTGGGAGCAGTACTTC
TRBD2	-	TRBJ2-1	TRBV7-8	CASSFAAGGVGNEQFF	TGTGCCAGCAGCTTCGCGGCGGGGGGAGTCGGCAATGAGCAGTTCTTC
-	-	TRBJ2-1	TRBV28	CASSFRGRSSYNEQFF	TGTGCCAGCAGTTTCAGAGGCCGGAGCTCCTACAATGAGCAGTTCTTC
-	once	TRBJ1-4	TRBV7-9	CASSWGVTVTGEKLFF	TGTGCCAGCAGTTGGGGGGTGACAGTCACCGGAGAAAAACTGTTTTTT
-	-	TRBJ2-3	TRBV27	CASSFGGSTDTQYF	TGTGCCAGCAGTTTTGGGGGGAGCACAGATACGCAGTATTTT
TRBD2	-	TRBJ2-7	TRBV30	CAWSPGVPGGYAYEQYF	TGTGCCTGGAGTCCGGGAGTCCCGGGAGGGTACGCCTACGAGCAGTACTTC
TRBD1	-	TRBJ1-2	TRBV5-4	CASSPGGPRYGYTF	TGTGCCAGCAGCCCAGGGGGGCCCCGCTATGGCTACACCTTC
-	-	TRBJ2-1	TRBV4-2	CASSHTANEQFF	TGTGCCAGCAGCCATACAGCAAATGAGCAGTTCTTC
-	-	TRBJ2-2	TRBV5-8	CAFSGGFVAGELFF	TGTGCCTTCTCTGGGGGGTTCGTGGCCGGGGAGCTGTTTTTT
TRBD1	-	TRBJ1-2	TRBV29-1	CSVDGTVRGYTF	TGCAGCGTTGACGGGACAGTGCGCGGCTACACCTTC
TRBD1	-	TRBJ1-4	TRBV19	CASRGTGETNEKLFF	TGTGCCAGTAGAGGAACAGGGGAGACTAATGAAAAACTGTTTTTT
TRBD2	-	TRBJ2-3	TRBV2	CASNPFIRRTSGGSSTDTQYF	TGTGCCAGCAACCCCTTCATCCGGAGGACTAGCGGAGGCTCTAGCACAGATACGCAGTATTTT
-	-	TRBJ2-2	TRBV11-2	CASSLETNTGELFF	TGTGCCAGCAGCTTGGAGACGAACACCGGGGAGCTGTTTTTT
-	once	TRBJ2-7	TRBV7-8	CASSPNLWQGSLFGEQYF	TGTGCCAGCAGCCCGAACTTATGGCAGGGCAGTCTTTTCGGCGAGCAGTACTTC
-	-	TRBJ1-1	TRBV5-6	CASSLSGDTEAFF	TGTGCCAGCAGCTTGTCAGGGGACACTGAAGCTTTCTTT
TRBD2	once	TRBJ2-5	TRBV7-9	CASSLVPTSGYQETQYF	TGTGCCAGCAGCTTAGTCCCGACTAGCGGGTACCAAGAGACCCAGTACTTC
TRBD1	-	TRBJ1-3	TRBV2	CASRGQGSSSGNTIYF	TGTGCCAGCAGGGGACAGGGGTCGAGCTCTGGAAACACCATATATTTT
-	once	TRBJ2-7	TRBV7-8	CASSLDGSYEQYF	TGTGCCAGCAGCTTAGACGGGAGCTACGAGCAGTACTTC
TRBD2	-	TRBJ2-1	TRBV5-1	CASSLGLAGGHEQFF	TGCGCCAGCAGCTTGGGGCTAGCGGGAGGGCATGAGCAGTTCTTC
-	-	TRBJ1-1	TRBV18	CASSPEVYTEAFF	TGTGCCAGCTCACCAGAGGTTTACACTGAAGCTTTCTTT
-	-	TRBJ2-7	TRBV10-1	CASSDGAGQGYEQYF	TGCGCCAGCAGTGATGGGGCAGGGCAAGGCTACGAGCAGTACTTC
TRBD1	-	TRBJ1-1	TRBV6-7	CASSLPGQANTEAFF	TGTGCCAGCAGTTTACCGGGACAGGCGAACACTGAAGCTTTCTTT
TRBD1	-	TRBJ1-5	TRBV24-1	CATRGQGLNQPQHF	TGTGCCACCCGCGGACAGGGGTTGAATCAGCCCCAGCATTTT
-	once	TRBJ2-7	TRBV11-1	CASSLVPESSYEQYF	TGTGCCAGCAGCTTAGTACCGGAGAGCTCCTACGAGCAGTACTTC
TRBD2	-	TRBJ2-1	TRBV3-1/TRBV3-2	CASSQVGTTLGNEQFF	TGTGCCAGCAGCCAAGTCGGGACTACCCTGGGGAATGAGCAGTTCTTC
TRBD1	-	TRBJ1-1	TRBV5-1	CASSPTGVGNTEAFF	TGCGCCAGCAGCCCGACAGGGGTCGGGAACACTGAAGCTTTCTTT
TRBD2	-	TRBJ2-1	TRBV28	CASSAPRTSGTNEQFF	TGTGCCAGCAGCGCTCCTCGGACTAGCGGGACCAATGAGCAGTTCTTC
-	-	TRBJ2-1	TRBV18	CASSPVSSYNEQFF	TGTGCCAGCTCTCCGGTGAGCTCCTACAATGAGCAGTTCTTC
TRBD1	-	TRBJ1-1	TRBV5-5	CASRFSGGNTEAFF	TGTGCCAGCAGATTCTCAGGGGGTAACACTGAAGCTTTCTTT
-	-	TRBJ1-6	TRBV7-9	CASSLASSYNSPLHF	TGTGCCAGCAGCTTAGCGAGCTCCTATAATTCACCCCTCCACTTT
TRBD1	-	TRBJ1-2	TRBV11-2	CASSLQGTAGFYGYTF	TGTGCCAGCAGCTTACAGGGGACAGCTGGCTTCTATGGCTACACCTTC
TRBD2	-	TRBJ2-1	TRBV5-1	CASSSSSGYNEQFF	TGCGCCAGCAGCTCCTCTAGCGGGTACAATGAGCAGTTCTTC
-	-	TRBJ2-2	TRBV9	CASSALGGELFF	TGTGCCAGCAGCGCCCTCGGCGGGGAGCTGTTTTTT
-	few	TRBJ1-5	TRBV7-6	CASSPGHNQPQHF	TGTGCCAGCAGCCCGGGACACAATCAGCCCCAGCATTTT
TRBD2	-	TRBJ2-1	TRBV28	CASSFSGGGNEQFF	TGTGCCAGCAGTTTTTCGGGAGGAGGCAATGAGCAGTTCTTC
-	-	TRBJ1-5	TRBV9	CASSVLGGDQPQHF	TGTGCCAGCAGCGTATTGGGAGGGGATCAGCCCCAGCATTTT
TRBD1	-	TRBJ2-7	TRBV25-1	CASKDRVTYEQYF	TGTGCCAGTAAAGACAGGGTCACCTACGAGCAGTACTTC
TRBD1	few	TRBJ2-2	TRBV24-1	CATGTQGAVTGELFF	TGTGCCACCGGCACGCAGGGGGCGGTCACCGGGGAGCTGTTTTTT
-	-	TRBJ1-2	TRBV30	CAWSVRAGRGGYTF	TGTGCCTGGAGTGTACGGGCAGGGCGGGGTGGCTACACCTTC
TRBD1	-	TRBJ1-1	TRBV6-2/TRBV6-3	CASSYQTGTGDTEAFF	TGTGCCAGCAGTTACCAAACCGGGACAGGGGATACTGAAGCTTTCTTT
-	-	TRBJ1-1	TRBV12-5	CASGLDYHSEAFF	TGTGCTAGTGGTTTGGATTACCACAGTGAAGCTTTCTTT